This TCR beta chain emerged from a study of vaccination effects on CD4 cells after COVID-19. Points on this clone: Its antigen is unidentified.

V trimming: 1 base; J trimming: 2 bases; junction bases outside the gene matches: 7. This CDR3 contains 16 residues. Germline values: CDR1 MNHNY, CDR2 SVGAGI (reference sequence). Assay used: immunoSEQ multiplex PCR; TCRdb lists only in-frame clones, some missing. Here the sample spans about 39,000 clones, 82% being singletons. Subsequent to a culture period of under twelve days, CD4+ T cells were isolated. The input for sequencing was CD4+ T cells from PBMCs cultured without peptide, taken before COVID-19 vaccination. The chain carries TRBV6-6 and TRBJ1-2; 7 nucleotides align to TRBD1. This TCR was recovered from a human donor who received a COVID-19 vaccine. The CDR3 loop reads CASSYYSGRGNYGYTF. CDR3 DNA sequence: TGTGCCAGCAGTTACTACTCCGGCAGGGGGAACTATGGCTACACCTTC.